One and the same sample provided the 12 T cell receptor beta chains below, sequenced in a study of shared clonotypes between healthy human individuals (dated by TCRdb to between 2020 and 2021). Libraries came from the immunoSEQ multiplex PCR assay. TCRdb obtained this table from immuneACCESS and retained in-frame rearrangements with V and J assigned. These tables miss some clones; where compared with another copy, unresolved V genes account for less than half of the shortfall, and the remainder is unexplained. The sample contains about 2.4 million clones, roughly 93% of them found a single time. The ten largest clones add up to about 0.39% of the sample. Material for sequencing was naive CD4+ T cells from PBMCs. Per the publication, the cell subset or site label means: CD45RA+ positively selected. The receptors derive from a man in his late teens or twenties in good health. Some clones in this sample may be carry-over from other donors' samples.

The CDR3 region is CASSLNRQETQYF. The CDR3 DNA sequence: TGTGCCAGCAGCCTGAACAGGCAAGAGACCCAGTACTTC. The chain combines TRBV11-2 with TRBJ2-5; a weak D match, TRBD1 (5 bases). CDR1 and CDR2 from the germline V gene are SGHAT and FQNNGV. The V end was cut by 5 bases, the J end by 2 bases, with 9 bases between. The CDR3 sequence is 13 residues long.

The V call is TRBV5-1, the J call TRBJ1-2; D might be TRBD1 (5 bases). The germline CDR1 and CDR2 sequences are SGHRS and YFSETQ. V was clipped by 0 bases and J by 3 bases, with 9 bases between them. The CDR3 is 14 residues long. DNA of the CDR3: TGCGCCAGCAGCTTGGGGGGGATCGACTATGGCTACACCTTC. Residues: CASSLGGIDYGYTF.

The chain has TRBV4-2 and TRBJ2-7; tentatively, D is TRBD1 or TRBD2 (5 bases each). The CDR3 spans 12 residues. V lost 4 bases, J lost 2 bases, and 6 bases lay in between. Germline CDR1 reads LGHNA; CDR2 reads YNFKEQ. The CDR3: CASSRGTYEQYF. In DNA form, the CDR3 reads TGTGCCAGCAGCCGGGGGACCTACGAGCAGTACTTC.

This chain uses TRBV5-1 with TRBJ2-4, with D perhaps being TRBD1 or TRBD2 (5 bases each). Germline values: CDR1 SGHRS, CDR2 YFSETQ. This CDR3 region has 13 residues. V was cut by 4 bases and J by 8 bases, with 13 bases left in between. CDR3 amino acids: CASSPGTGDIQYF. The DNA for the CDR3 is TGCGCCAGCAGCCCCGGGACCGGGGACATTCAGTACTTC.

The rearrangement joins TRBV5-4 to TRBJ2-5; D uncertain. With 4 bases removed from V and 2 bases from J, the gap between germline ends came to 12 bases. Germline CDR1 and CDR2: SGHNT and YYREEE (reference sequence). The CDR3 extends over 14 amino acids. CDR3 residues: CASSDERVQETQYF. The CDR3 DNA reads TGTGCCAGCAGCGACGAAAGGGTTCAAGAGACCCAGTACTTC.

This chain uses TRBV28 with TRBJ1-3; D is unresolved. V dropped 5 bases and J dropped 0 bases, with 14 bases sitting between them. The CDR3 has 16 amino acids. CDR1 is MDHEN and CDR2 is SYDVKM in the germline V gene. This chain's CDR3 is CASSPWSGYSGNTIYF. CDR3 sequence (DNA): TGTGCCAGCAGTCCGTGGTCCGGGTACTCTGGAAACACCATATATTTT.

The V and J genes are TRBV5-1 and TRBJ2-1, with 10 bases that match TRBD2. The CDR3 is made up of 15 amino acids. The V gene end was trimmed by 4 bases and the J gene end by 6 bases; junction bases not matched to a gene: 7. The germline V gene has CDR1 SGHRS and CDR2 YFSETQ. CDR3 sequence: CASSHLAGVGNEQFF. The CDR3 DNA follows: TGCGCCAGCAGCCACCTAGCGGGAGTGGGCAATGAGCAGTTCTTC.

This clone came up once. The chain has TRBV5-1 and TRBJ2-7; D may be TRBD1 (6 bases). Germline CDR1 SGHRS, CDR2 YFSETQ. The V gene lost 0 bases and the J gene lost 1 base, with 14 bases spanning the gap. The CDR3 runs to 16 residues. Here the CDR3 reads CASSLGSTGFSYEQYF. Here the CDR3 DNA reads TGCGCCAGCAGCTTGGGATCGACAGGTTTTTCCTACGAGCAGTACTTC.

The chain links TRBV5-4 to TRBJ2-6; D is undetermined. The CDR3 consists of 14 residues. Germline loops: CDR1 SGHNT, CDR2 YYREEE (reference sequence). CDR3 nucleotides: TGTGCAACCCCCCATAGCTCTGGGGCCAACGTCCTGACTTTC. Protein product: CATPHSSGANVLTF.

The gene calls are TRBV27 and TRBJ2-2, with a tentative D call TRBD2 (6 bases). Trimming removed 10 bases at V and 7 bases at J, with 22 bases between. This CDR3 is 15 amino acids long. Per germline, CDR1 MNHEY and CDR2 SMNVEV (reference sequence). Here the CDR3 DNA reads TGTGCCACCGCCCGGAATCGGGGGATTGGCGGGGAGCTGTTTTTT. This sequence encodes CATARNRGIGGELFF.

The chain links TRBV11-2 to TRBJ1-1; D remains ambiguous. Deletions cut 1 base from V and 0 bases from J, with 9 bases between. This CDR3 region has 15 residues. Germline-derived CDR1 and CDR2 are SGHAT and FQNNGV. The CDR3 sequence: CASSLVANLNTEAFF. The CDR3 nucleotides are TGTGCCAGCAGCTTAGTAGCCAATTTGAACACTGAAGCTTTCTTT.

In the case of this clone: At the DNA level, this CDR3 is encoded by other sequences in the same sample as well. The chain's CDR3 is CASSSPGTGTYGYTF. The CDR3 DNA is TGTGCCAGCAGTTCTCCCGGGACAGGGACCTATGGCTACACCTTC. The chain couples TRBV27 to TRBJ1-2; 9 bases are a match to TRBD1. The CDR3 has 15 residues. J was trimmed by 4 bases and V by 4 bases; bases with no gene match: 7. Germline CDR1 is MNHEY and CDR2 is SMNVEV (reference sequence).